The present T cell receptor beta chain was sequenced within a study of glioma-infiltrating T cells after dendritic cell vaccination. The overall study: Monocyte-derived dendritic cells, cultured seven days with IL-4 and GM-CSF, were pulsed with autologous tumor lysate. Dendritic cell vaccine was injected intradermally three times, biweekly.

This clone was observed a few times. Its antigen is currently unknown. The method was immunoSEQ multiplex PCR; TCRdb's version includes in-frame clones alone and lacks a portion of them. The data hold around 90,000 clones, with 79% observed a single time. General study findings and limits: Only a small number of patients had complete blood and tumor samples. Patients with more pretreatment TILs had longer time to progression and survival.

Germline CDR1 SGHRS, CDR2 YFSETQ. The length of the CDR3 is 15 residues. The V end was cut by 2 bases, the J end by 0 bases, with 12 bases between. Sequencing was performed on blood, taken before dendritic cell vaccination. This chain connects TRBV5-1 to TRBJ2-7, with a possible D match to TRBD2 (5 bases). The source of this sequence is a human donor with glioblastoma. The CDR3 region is CASSFGISSSYEQYF. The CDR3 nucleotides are TGCGCCAGCAGCTTCGGGATAAGTAGCTCCTACGAGCAGTACTTC.